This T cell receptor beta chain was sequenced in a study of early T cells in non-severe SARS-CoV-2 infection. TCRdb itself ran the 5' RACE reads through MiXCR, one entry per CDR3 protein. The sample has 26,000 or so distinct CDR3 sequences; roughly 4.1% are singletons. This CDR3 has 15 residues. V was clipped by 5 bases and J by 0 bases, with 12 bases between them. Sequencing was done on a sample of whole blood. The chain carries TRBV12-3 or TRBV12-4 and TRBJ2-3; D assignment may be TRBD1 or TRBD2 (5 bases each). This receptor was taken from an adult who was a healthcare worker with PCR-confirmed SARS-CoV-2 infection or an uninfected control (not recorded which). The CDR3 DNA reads TGTGCCAGCAGTATCGGGACCTTCAGCACAGATACGCAGTATTTT. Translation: CASSIGTFSTDTQYF.